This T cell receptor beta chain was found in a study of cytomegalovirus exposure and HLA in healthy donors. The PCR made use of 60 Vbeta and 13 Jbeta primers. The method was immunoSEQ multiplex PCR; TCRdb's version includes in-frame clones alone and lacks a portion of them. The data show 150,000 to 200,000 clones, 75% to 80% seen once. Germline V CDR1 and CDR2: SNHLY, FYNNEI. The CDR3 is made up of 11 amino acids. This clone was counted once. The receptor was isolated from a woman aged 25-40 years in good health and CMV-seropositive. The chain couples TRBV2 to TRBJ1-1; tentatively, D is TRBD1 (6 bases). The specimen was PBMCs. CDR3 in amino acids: CADLGGAEAFF. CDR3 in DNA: TGTGCAGACTTAGGGGGAGCTGAAGCTTTCTTT.